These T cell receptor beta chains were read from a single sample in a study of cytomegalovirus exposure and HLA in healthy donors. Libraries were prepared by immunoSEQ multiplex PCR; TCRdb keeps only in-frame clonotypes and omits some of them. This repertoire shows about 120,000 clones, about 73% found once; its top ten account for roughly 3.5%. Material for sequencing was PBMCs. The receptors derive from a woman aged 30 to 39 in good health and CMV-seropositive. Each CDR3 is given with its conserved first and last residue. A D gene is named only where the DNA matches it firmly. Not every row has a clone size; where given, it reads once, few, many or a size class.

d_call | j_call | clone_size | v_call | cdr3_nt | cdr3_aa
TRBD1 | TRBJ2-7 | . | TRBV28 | TGTGCCAGCAAGGGGACAGGGCTTCCCTACGAGCAGTACTTC | CASKGTGLPYEQYF
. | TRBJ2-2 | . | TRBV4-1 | TGCGCCAGCAGCCAAGGGGGAGGGGGTACCGGGGAGCTGTTTTTT | CASSQGGGGTGELFF
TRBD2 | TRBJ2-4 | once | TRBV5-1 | TGCGCCAGCAGCTTGGCGCGGGGGGAGGACATTCAGTACTTC | CASSLARGEDIQYF
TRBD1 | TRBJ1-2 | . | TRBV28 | TGTGCCAGCAGCACCTCCGGGACAGGGAACTATGGCTACACCTTC | CASSTSGTGNYGYTF
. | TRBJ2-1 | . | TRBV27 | TGTGCCAGCAGTTTATTGCCTATTTCCCTTCTAGTCAATGAGCAGTTCTTC | CASSLLPISLLVNEQFF
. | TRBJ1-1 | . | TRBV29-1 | TGCAGCGTTGTTGATAACAGGAGGGGCACTGAAGCTTTCTTT | CSVVDNRRGTEAFF
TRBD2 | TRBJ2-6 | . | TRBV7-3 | TGTGCCAGCAGCTTAACGACGGGGAGGGATGGGGCCAACGTCCTGACTTTC | CASSLTTGRDGANVLTF
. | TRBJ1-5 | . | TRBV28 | TGTGCCAGCAGTTTTTCTGTGTCAGGTGTATGGCAGGTCAATAGCAATCAGCCCCAGCATTTT | CASSFSVSGVWQVNSNQPQHF
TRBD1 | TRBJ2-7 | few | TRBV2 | TGTGCCAGCAGTGGGGACAGGGATTACGAGCAGTACTTC | CASSGDRDYEQYF
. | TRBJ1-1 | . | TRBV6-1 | TGTGCCAGCTCCCGAGGACATCGCTCGTACACTGAAGCTTTCTTT | CASSRGHRSYTEAFF
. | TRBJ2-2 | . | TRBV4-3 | TGCGCCAGCAGCCAAGAGGGCAGAGTCGGCAAGCTGTTTTTT | CASSQEGRVGKLFF
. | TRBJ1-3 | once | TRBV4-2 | TGTGCCAGCAGCCAAGAGCCAGGAAGTTATAGTGGAAACACCATATATTTT | CASSQEPGSYSGNTIYF
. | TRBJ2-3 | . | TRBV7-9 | TGTGCCAGCAGCCCCCCCGGGAGTGATACGCAGTATTTT | CASSPPGSDTQYF
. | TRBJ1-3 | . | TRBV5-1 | TGCGCCAGCAGCCCCTGGGGACTGAGCTCTGGAAACACCATATATTTT | CASSPWGLSSGNTIYF
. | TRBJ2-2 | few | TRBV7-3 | TGTGCCAGCAGCTCAATGACGACAGAGAACACCGGGGAGCTGTTTTTT | CASSSMTTENTGELFF
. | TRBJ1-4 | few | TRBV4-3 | TGCGCCAGCAGCCAAGATGGCGGGGTCGCTTATGAAAAACTGTTTTTT | CASSQDGGVAYEKLFF
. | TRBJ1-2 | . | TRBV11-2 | TGTGCCAGCAGCTTACGGGGGACGGCAACAAAGGACTATGGCTACACCTTC | CASSLRGTATKDYGYTF
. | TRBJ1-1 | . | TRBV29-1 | TGCAGCGTTCATCCTAACGGACAGCGGAACACTGAAGCTTTCTTT | CSVHPNGQRNTEAFF
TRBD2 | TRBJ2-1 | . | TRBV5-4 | TGTGCCACACTCCCTGGTACGGGGGGGCCATCCTACAATGAGCAGTTCTTC | CATLPGTGGPSYNEQFF
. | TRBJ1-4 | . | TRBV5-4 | TGTGCCAGCAGCACTCGGACAGACTTTAATGAAAAACTGTTTTTT | CASSTRTDFNEKLFF
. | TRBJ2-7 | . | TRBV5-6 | TGTGCCAGCAGCTTGGGCAGGGGCGAGCAGTACTTC | CASSLGRGEQYF
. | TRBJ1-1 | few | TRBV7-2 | TGTGCCAGCAGCCAGGGCTCGGGCACTGAAGCTTTCTTT | CASSQGSGTEAFF
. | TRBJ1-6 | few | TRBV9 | TGTGCCAGCAGCTTCCCGGGGGGCACGGCCCTCCACTTT | CASSFPGGTALHF
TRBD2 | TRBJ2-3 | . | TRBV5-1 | TGCGCCACCCGCCCGGGGGGGCCCACAGATACGCAGTATTTT | CATRPGGPTDTQYF
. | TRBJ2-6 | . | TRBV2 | TGTGCCAGCAGTGTGGGGGCCTCTGGGGCCAACGTCCTGACTTTC | CASSVGASGANVLTF
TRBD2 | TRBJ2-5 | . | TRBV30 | TGTGCCTGGGAGCGGGGGGACTACCAAGAGACCCAGTACTTC | CAWERGDYQETQYF
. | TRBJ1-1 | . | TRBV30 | TGTGCCTGGAGTGTACTCCAGGGGAGCACTGAAGCTTTCTTT | CAWSVLQGSTEAFF
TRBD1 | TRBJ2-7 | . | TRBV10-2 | TGCGCCAGCGGAAATCGACAGGGGGCCGGCGAGCAGTACTTC | CASGNRQGAGEQYF
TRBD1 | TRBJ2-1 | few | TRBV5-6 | TGTGCCAGCAGCCGACAGGGGAAGAAGGCCAATGAGCAGTTCTTC | CASSRQGKKANEQFF
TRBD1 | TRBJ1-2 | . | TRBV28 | TGTGCCAGCAGTCCAGGGGACAGGGGCAATTATGGCTACACCTTC | CASSPGDRGNYGYTF
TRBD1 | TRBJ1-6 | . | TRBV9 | TGTGCCAGCAGCCAGGACAGGGTGGATTCACCCCTCCACTTT | CASSQDRVDSPLHF
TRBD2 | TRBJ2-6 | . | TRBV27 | TGTGCCAGCAGTCGAACGAGGGGCGGGGGCTCTGGGGCCAACGTCCTGACTTTC | CASSRTRGGGSGANVLTF
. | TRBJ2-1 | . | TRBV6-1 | TGTGCCAGCGGGCGGGACCCACTCCACAATGAGCAGTTCTTC | CASGRDPLHNEQFF
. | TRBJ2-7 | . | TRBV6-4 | TGTGCCAGCAGTGACCCGACAGGCAGGGACTACTACGAGCAGTACTTC | CASSDPTGRDYYEQYF
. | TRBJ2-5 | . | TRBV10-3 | TGTGCCATCAGTGAGTTCCGACTGACGGCGGAGACCCAGTACTTC | CAISEFRLTAETQYF
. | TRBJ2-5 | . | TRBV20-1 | TGCGGGCCCCGAAGGGAGACCCAGTACTTC | CGPRRETQYF
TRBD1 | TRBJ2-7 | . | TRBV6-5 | TGTGCCAGCAGTGGATGGGACAGAGCCTACGAGCAGTACTTC | CASSGWDRAYEQYF
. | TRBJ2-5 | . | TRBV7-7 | TGTGCCAGCAGCTTAGCAGGGGTAATAATGGAGACCCAGTACTTC | CASSLAGVIMETQYF
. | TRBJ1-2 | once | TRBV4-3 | TGCGCCAGCAGCCAAGATTGGGCAGGGAATGGCTACACCTTC | CASSQDWAGNGYTF
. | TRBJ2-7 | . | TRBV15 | TGTGCCACCAGCACCCCAGAAGGGGGAACCTACGAGCAGTACTTC | CATSTPEGGTYEQYF
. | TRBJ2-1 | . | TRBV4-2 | TGTGCCAGCAGCCCTCTCGGGACTGCCAACAATGAGCAGTTCTTC | CASSPLGTANNEQFF
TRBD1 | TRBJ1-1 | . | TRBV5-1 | TGCGCCAGCAGCTTGGGGACAGGGAGGTTTCGTGAAGCTTTCTTT | CASSLGTGRFREAFF
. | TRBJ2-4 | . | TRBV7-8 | TGTGCCAGCAGCCCGAGCGAAACCCTAGCCAAAAACATTCAGTACTTC | CASSPSETLAKNIQYF
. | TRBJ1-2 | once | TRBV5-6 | TGTGCCAGCAGCTTGGGCCAGAACTATGGCTACACCTTC | CASSLGQNYGYTF
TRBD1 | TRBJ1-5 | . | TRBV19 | TGTGCCAGTAGTCGGCTTCCCGCAGGGGGGAATAGCAATCAGCCCCAGCATTTT | CASSRLPAGGNSNQPQHF
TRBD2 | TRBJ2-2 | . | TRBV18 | TGTGCCAGCTCACCAGGCGGGGGAACGAACACCGGGGAGCTGTTTTTT | CASSPGGGTNTGELFF
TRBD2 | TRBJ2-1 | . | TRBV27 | TGTGCCAGCAGCCTAGCGGGGGACAATGAGCAGTTCTTC | CASSLAGDNEQFF